The 19 T cell receptor beta chains given below trace back to one sample, sequenced in a study of identical twins. In TCRdb, the 5' RACE reads were re-called with MiXCR into one record per CDR3 protein. Of a few hundred thousand distinct CDR3 sequences in the sample, more than 9% are singletons; the top ten hold 2.5% to 3.5%. These data are also associated with another study on yellow fever vaccine responses in identical twins.

The sequenced sample consisted of PBMCs. These receptors were taken from a woman aged 18-29 years in good health.

The J gene is TRBJ2-5, the V gene TRBV18, with D unresolved. The CDR3 has 14 amino acids. The V end lost 6 bases, the J end lost 1 base, and 12 bases lay between the germline ends. Germline CDR1 is KGHSH and CDR2 is LQKENI. The DNA of the CDR3 is TGTGCCAGCTCCCGAGGTGCTGGCCAAGAGACCCAGTACTTC. It yields the protein CASSRGAGQETQYF.

This clonotype appeared many times. This chain connects TRBV5-1 to TRBJ2-7; no firm D call. Germline CDR1 and CDR2: SGHRS and YFSETQ. This CDR3 contains 14 residues. Trimming removed 5 bases from V and 3 bases from J, with 15 bases in between. CDR3 nucleotide sequence: TGCGCCAGCAGGATTTCGGTCGGAGACTACGAGCAGTACTTC. It specifies CASRISVGDYEQYF. Using reference TRBV5-1 and TRBJ2-7 for the parts outside the CDR3, the full variable domain is KAGVTQTPRYLIKTRGQQVTLSCSPISGHRSVSWYQQTPGQGLQFLFEYFSETQRNKGNFPGRFSGRQFSNSRSEMNVSTLELGDSALYLCASRISVGDYEQYFGPGTRLTVT.

This clonotype was observed at least ten times. The CDR3 spells CASSLLMGVGTEAFF. The CDR3 DNA is TGTGCCAGCAGCTTATTGATGGGCGTCGGGACTGAAGCTTTCTTT. The chain has TRBV7-9 and TRBJ1-1; D is unclear. The germline V gene encodes CDR1 SEHNR and CDR2 FQNEAQ (reference sequence). There are 15 residues in the CDR3. V lost 2 bases and J 5 bases, leaving 15 bases between the germline ends.

This clonotype was counted between two and nine times. The chain combines TRBV7-9 with TRBJ2-7; tentatively, D is TRBD1 or TRBD2 (5 bases each). Trimming stripped 3 bases from V and 1 base from J, with 13 bases between. There are 15 residues in the CDR3. The germline V gene encodes CDR1 SEHNR and CDR2 FQNEAQ (reference sequence). CDR3 in amino acids: CASSFSWDPSYEQYF. CDR3 nucleotide sequence: TGTGCCAGCAGCTTCAGTTGGGACCCTTCCTACGAGCAGTACTTC.

This clonotype came up many times. The chain uses TRBV6-5 and TRBJ2-7; 8 bases agree with TRBD2. The germline V gene has CDR1 MNHEY and CDR2 SVGAGI. Trimming took 0 bases from V and 2 from J; bases not matched to a gene: 9. This CDR3 comprises 17 residues. The CDR3 region is CASSYSGGSGDTYEQYF. The CDR3 DNA follows: TGTGCCAGCAGTTACTCGGGGGGTAGCGGGGATACCTACGAGCAGTACTTC.

The V call is TRBV20-1, the J call TRBJ2-3; D is ambiguous. In germline, CDR1 is DFQATT, CDR2 SNEGSKA (reference sequence). CDR3 size: 14 residues. V was pared by 3 bases and J by 0 bases, with 10 bases between. The CDR3 region is CSASRSPSTDTQYF. The CDR3 nucleotides are TGCAGTGCTAGTCGTAGCCCTAGCACAGATACGCAGTATTTT.

The count of this clonotype is one. The V gene is TRBV9, the J gene TRBJ2-3; the D is unclear. From germline, CDR1 is SGDLS and CDR2 YYNGEE. CDR3 length: 16 amino acids. V was pared by 0 bases and J by 0 bases, with 11 bases between. The CDR3, as DNA: TGTGCCAGCAGCGTAGTTCCCCTCTCTAGCACAGATACGCAGTATTTT. Its protein product is CASSVVPLSSTDTQYF.

This clonotype was seen only a few times. This chain links TRBV20-1 with TRBJ2-1; D unresolved. Trimming removed 3 bases at V and 0 bases at J, with 12 bases between. CDR1 and CDR2 from the germline V gene are DFQATT and SNEGSKA (reference sequence). The CDR3 is made up of 15 amino acids. CDR3 amino acids: CSARVLPSSYNEQFF. CDR3 DNA sequence: TGCAGTGCTAGGGTTCTTCCGAGCTCCTACAATGAGCAGTTCTTC.

This rearrangement joins TRBV11-2 to TRBJ2-7; D not resolved. The germline V gene encodes CDR1 SGHAT and CDR2 FQNNGV. The CDR3 extends over 12 amino acids. Trimming cost V 0 bases and J 6 bases, with 6 bases left between them. The DNA of the CDR3 is TGTGCCAGCAGCTTAGAGTTGGCCGAGCAGTACTTC. Amino acid sequence: CASSLELAEQYF.

This clonotype was found many times. The chain links TRBV20-1 to TRBJ2-5; the D call may be TRBD1 or TRBD2 (5 bases each). From germline, CDR1 is DFQATT and CDR2 SNEGSKA (reference sequence). The CDR3 contains 13 residues. Trimming pared 6 bases from V and 1 base from J, leaving 12 bases between. CDR3 nucleotides: TGCAGTGCGGCCGGGACCCTCCAAGAGACCCAGTACTTC. It codes for CSAAGTLQETQYF.

This clonotype was observed a handful of times. V gene TRBV7-8 combines with J gene TRBJ2-3; TRBD1 matches 11 bases. Germline lookup yields CDR1 SGHVS and CDR2 FQNEAQ. Trimming cost V 1 base and J 4 bases; bases outside gene matches: 13. This CDR3 is built from 19 residues. DNA of the CDR3: TGTGCCAGCAGCTTAGTCACGTCCGCTGGGACAGGGGGGGCAGATACGCAGTATTTT. This sequence encodes CASSLVTSAGTGGADTQYF.

The chain recombines TRBV2 with TRBJ2-5; 10 bases agree with TRBD2. With V trimmed by 0 bases and J by 1 base, 5 bases remained unmatched. Germline V gene lookup returns CDR1 SNHLY and CDR2 FYNNEI. The CDR3 is 17 amino acids. The CDR3 nucleotides are TGTGCCAGCAGTGAAGCGCTTAGCGGGGGGCTCCAAGAGACCCAGTACTTC. Translated, it gives CASSEALSGGLQETQYF.

This clonotype was seen repeatedly, ten times or more. The chain uses TRBV2 and TRBJ2-7, with TRBD2 matching 9 bases. Losses at the gene ends were 8 bases for V and 2 bases for J; bases not matched to a gene: 7. The CDR3 totals 14 residues. In germline, CDR1 is SNHLY, CDR2 FYNNEI. The CDR3 sequence is CASFIAGVTYEQYF. CDR3 sequence (DNA): TGTGCCAGCTTCATAGCGGGGGTAACCTACGAGCAGTACTTC.

This clonotype has a handful of counts. The chain combines TRBV19 with TRBJ1-6, with D perhaps matching TRBD1 (6 bases). V was trimmed by 9 bases and J by 6 bases, leaving 18 bases between them. The CDR3 extends over 15 amino acids. Germline CDR1 reads LNHDA; CDR2 reads SQIVND (reference sequence). The CDR3 loop reads CASTTTGTLNSPLHF. In DNA, the CDR3 is TGTGCCAGCACCACCACGGGGACACTTAATTCACCCCTCCACTTT.

This clonotype was observed at least ten times. This CDR3 reads CASSYGGINGYTF. The CDR3 nucleotides are TGTGCCAGCAGTTATGGGGGCATTAATGGCTACACCTTC. The gene calls are TRBV6-5 and TRBJ1-2; tentative D call: TRBD1 (6 bases). From germline, CDR1 is MNHEY and CDR2 SVGAGI. CDR3 length: 13 amino acids. Trimming stripped 3 bases from V and 6 bases from J, with 11 bases between.

This clonotype was seen a few times. This chain joins TRBV10-3 and TRBJ1-1; TRBD1 matches 9 bases. V dropped 4 bases and J dropped 1; count of bases not matched to a gene: 7. The V gene's germline CDR1 is ENHRY and CDR2 SYGVKD. The CDR3 is 16 amino acids. The CDR3 loop reads CAISGLNRGPNTEAFF. The CDR3 bases are TGTGCCATCAGTGGCTTAAACAGGGGGCCGAACACTGAAGCTTTCTTT.

This clonotype was counted only a few times. The chain joins TRBV3-1 to TRBJ1-1, with a weak D call TRBD1 (6 bases). V lost 9 bases and J 6 bases, leaving 20 bases between the germline ends. The CDR3 covers 14 residues. The germline V gene encodes CDR1 LGHDT and CDR2 YNNKEL (reference sequence). The CDR3: CASNTGTGMAEAFF. Written as DNA, the CDR3 is TGTGCCAGTAATACAGGGACTGGTATGGCTGAAGCTTTCTTT.

Many counts were recorded for this clonotype. This chain connects TRBV12-3 or TRBV12-4 to TRBJ2-3; TRBD2 is a possible D gene (6 bases). The CDR3 totals 15 residues. The V and J ends lost 8 bases and 1 base respectively, with 16 bases between them. This CDR3 reads CASEYGTPGTDTQYF. The CDR3 DNA is TGTGCCAGCGAATATGGGACTCCTGGCACAGATACGCAGTATTTT.

The genes are TRBV7-9 and TRBJ2-1, with 8 bases aligning to TRBD1. This CDR3 has 15 amino acids. J lost 2 bases, V lost 7 bases, and 7 bases had no gene match. Germline V gives CDR1 SEHNR, CDR2 FQNEAQ (reference sequence). CDR3 region: CASTNGTGPYNEQFF. DNA of the CDR3: TGTGCCAGCACCAACGGGACAGGCCCCTACAATGAGCAGTTCTTC.